This is a list of T cell receptor beta chains from one sample in a study of post-analysis software for immune sequencing data. Each CDR3 protein is one row after TCRdb ran MiXCR on the PCR reads. This table has about half a million distinct CDR3 sequences, roughly 45% appearing once. Material for sequencing was blood. These receptors were taken from a girl aged 5-17 years with multiple sclerosis. CDR3s include the opening cysteine and the closing phenylalanine or tryptophan. The D gene is left open where the match is weak. Clone size is shown for a subset of rows, as once, few, many or a class of expanded clone.

TRBD2	TRBV20-1	TRBJ2-1	few	TGCAGTGCTTGCCCCCTCGGGGGGGAGAGGAATGAGCAGTTCTTC	CSACPLGGERNEQFF
-	TRBV7-2	TRBJ1-2	-	TGTGCCAGCAGCTCTTCCCAGACCTATGGCTACACCTTC	CASSSSQTYGYTF
-	TRBV4-1	TRBJ2-1	many	TGCGCCAGCAGCCAAGAGCGGTACAATGAGCAGTTCTTC	CASSQERYNEQFF
TRBD2	TRBV7-3	TRBJ2-7	few	TGTGCCAGCAGCTTAACCGGGACTAGCGGGAGGCCTTGCTCCTACGAGCAGTACTTC	CASSLTGTSGRPCSYEQYF
TRBD2	TRBV12-3/TRBV12-4	TRBJ2-7	-	TGTGCCAGCAGTTGGACTAGCGGGACCAGGGACTCCTACGAGCAGTACTTC	CASSWTSGTRDSYEQYF
-	TRBV5-1	TRBJ2-7	-	TGCGCCAGCACCCGGTGGGGGATCGAGCAGTACTTC	CASTRWGIEQYF
TRBD2	TRBV28	TRBJ2-5	-	TGTGCCAGCAGAAGGGCTAGCGGGCCCGACTCTGAGCAGTACTTC	CASRRASGPDSEQYF
-	TRBV5-1	TRBJ2-5	-	TGCGCCAGCAGCTTGGGAATCTTTAAAGAGACCCAGTACTTC	CASSLGIFKETQYF
TRBD1	TRBV7-9	TRBJ1-4	-	TGTGCCAGCAGCTTAAGGACAGGGAATGAAAAACTGTTTTTT	CASSLRTGNEKLFF
-	TRBV28	TRBJ2-7	few	TGTGCCAGCAGCCCCCGTCAGGCGGCCTACGAGCAGTACTTC	CASSPRQAAYEQYF
TRBD2	TRBV27	TRBJ2-1	-	TGTGCCAGCAGCTTCGGACTAGCGGGAGCCACACACTCCTACAATGAGCAGTTCTTC	CASSFGLAGATHSYNEQFF
TRBD2	TRBV10-3	TRBJ2-1	few	TGTGCCATCACAACGACTAGCGGGGCCTACAATGAGCAGTTCTTC	CAITTTSGAYNEQFF
TRBD2	TRBV28	TRBJ2-3	-	TGTGCCAGCAGTTTGTTAACTAGCGGGAGTTCGCAGTATTTT	CASSLLTSGSSQYF
TRBD2	TRBV15	TRBJ2-7	few	TGTGCCACCAGCAGAGATCGGGGTAGCGGGGAGTTCCGTACCTACGAGCAGTACTTC	CATSRDRGSGEFRTYEQYF
TRBD1	TRBV7-8	TRBJ2-4	-	TGTGCCAGCAGCTTCCGGGACAGGGTCTCCGGAAACATTCAGTACTTC	CASSFRDRVSGNIQYF
-	TRBV28	TRBJ2-6	-	TGTGCCAGCAGTCTCCCAGAGATCACGGGGGCCAACGTCCTGACTTTC	CASSLPEITGANVLTF
TRBD2	TRBV5-5	TRBJ2-1	-	TGTGCCAGCAGCTTGGCGGCTAGCGGGAGGTTCAATGAGCAGTTCTTC	CASSLAASGRFNEQFF
-	TRBV7-3	TRBJ2-1	few	TGTGCCAGCAGGCCCGCAGGGCCCAACAATGAGCAGTTCTTC	CASRPAGPNNEQFF
-	TRBV6-2/TRBV6-3	TRBJ2-3	-	TGTGCCAGCAGCCACACAGATACGCAGTATTTT	CASSHTDTQYF
TRBD1	TRBV20-1	TRBJ2-1	-	TGCAGTGCTAGAGATCCGGTGGGGGCAGGGGGAATTCGCTACAATGAGCAGTTCTTC	CSARDPVGAGGIRYNEQFF
-	TRBV29-1	TRBJ1-1	-	TGCAGCGTTGAAGGGGCGACCACTGAAGCTTTCTTT	CSVEGATTEAFF
TRBD2	TRBV20-1	TRBJ2-7	-	TGCAGTGCGGGGACTAGCGGGACCGTATCCTACGAGCAGTACTTC	CSAGTSGTVSYEQYF
-	TRBV10-3	TRBJ2-1	-	TGTGCCATCAGTGGAAGCGTCCCCACCTCCTACAATGAGCAGTTCTTC	CAISGSVPTSYNEQFF
-	TRBV10-3	TRBJ2-1	few	TGTGCCATCAGGGGAAACAATGAGCAGTTCTTC	CAIRGNNEQFF
-	TRBV21-1	TRBJ1-5	-	TGTGCCAGCAGCAAAGTTCAGGGGCCGAGAGGGCAGCCCCAGCATTTT	CASSKVQGPRGQPQHF
-	TRBV27	TRBJ1-2	-	TGTGCCAGCAGTCCGACTGGCTATGGCTACGCCTTC	CASSPTGYGYAF
-	TRBV20-1	TRBJ2-5	-	TGCAGTGCTAGAGATTTTAGGGACCAAGAGACCCAGTACTTC	CSARDFRDQETQYF
-	TRBV12-3/TRBV12-4	TRBJ2-5	few	TGTGCCAGCAGCACCAGACGGAGCCAAGAGACCCAGTACTTC	CASSTRRSQETQYF
TRBD1	TRBV4-1	TRBJ1-2	-	TGCGCCAGCAGCCAAGAGGGCTTTCGGGACAGGGGACGGAAGATCTATGGCTACACCTTC	CASSQEGFRDRGRKIYGYTF
TRBD2	TRBV5-4	TRBJ2-1	-	TGTGCCAGCAGCTTGGGTGCCGGGGGGATCTACAATGAGCAGTTCTTC	CASSLGAGGIYNEQFF
TRBD2	TRBV7-2	TRBJ2-1	-	TGTGCCAGCAGCTCACTAGCGGGAAGTATATACAATGAGCAGTTCTTC	CASSSLAGSIYNEQFF
TRBD2	TRBV30	TRBJ2-1	-	TGTGCCTGCGGAGTTTTGGGAGGGGTTGAGCAGTTCTTC	CACGVLGGVEQFF
-	TRBV5-1	TRBJ1-5	-	TGCGCCAGCAGCTTGAACGCAGAGGAGCCCCAGCATTTT	CASSLNAEEPQHF
TRBD2	TRBV5-1	TRBJ2-1	-	TGCGCCAGCAGCCCTAGGACTAGCGCAACCTACAATGAGCAGTTCTTC	CASSPRTSATYNEQFF
TRBD1	TRBV3-1	TRBJ2-7	few	TGTGCCAGCAGTCTCACCGGGACAGCATCCTCCTACGAGCAGTACTTC	CASSLTGTASSYEQYF
-	TRBV29-1	TRBJ2-7	few	TGCAGCGCTAAAAGTGACAGAGCCTACGAGCAGTACTTC	CSAKSDRAYEQYF
-	TRBV6-5	TRBJ2-1	few	TGTGCCAGCAGTCCACTTTTGCCCACTTACAATGAGCAGTTCTTC	CASSPLLPTYNEQFF
-	TRBV20-1	TRBJ2-7	-	TGCAGTGCTAGAGACAGCTCCGACAGATACTACGAGCAGTACTTC	CSARDSSDRYYEQYF
TRBD1	TRBV18	TRBJ2-1	-	TGTGCCAGCTCACCGGGGACAGGTCGCTACAATGAGCAGTTCTTC	CASSPGTGRYNEQFF
-	TRBV20-1	TRBJ2-7	-	TGCAGTGCTAGAATTGCGGTCTCCTGCGAGCAGTACTTC	CSARIAVSCEQYF
TRBD2	TRBV24-1	TRBJ2-5	-	TGTGCCACCAGTGATTGGACTAGCGGGTCTAGAGGGGAGACCCAGTACTTC	CATSDWTSGSRGETQYF
TRBD2	TRBV27	TRBJ2-7	-	TGTGCCAGCAGTTTTGCCCATAGCGGGAGCTCCTACGAGCAGTACTTC	CASSFAHSGSSYEQYF
-	TRBV29-1	TRBJ2-5	few	TGCAGCGTGACCGGAAGAGGGGAGACCCAGTACTTC	CSVTGRGETQYF
TRBD2	TRBV4-1	TRBJ2-1	-	TGCGCCAGCAGCCATGAAGTCCAGAGGGCGGGAGGTAACAATGAGCAGTTCTTC	CASSHEVQRAGGNNEQFF
-	TRBV12-3/TRBV12-4	TRBJ1-6	-	TGTGCCAGCAGCTGGTCCGCTGGCGGCTATAATTCACCCCTCCACTTT	CASSWSAGGYNSPLHF
TRBD1	TRBV29-1	TRBJ2-5	-	TGCAGCGTCACCGGGACAGGGACCGGGACCCAGTACTTC	CSVTGTGTGTQYF
TRBD2	TRBV7-8	TRBJ2-5	-	TGTGCCAGCAGCTTCTCTAGCGGGAAAGAGACCCAGTACTTC	CASSFSSGKETQYF
-	TRBV7-9	TRBJ2-1	-	TGTGCCAGCAGCCCCTCGGGCAGGGGCAACTACAATGAGCAGTTCTTC	CASSPSGRGNYNEQFF
-	TRBV9	TRBJ2-1	-	TGTGCCAGCAGCGTAGCGGGGTTGATGTTGGATGAGCAGTTCTTC	CASSVAGLMLDEQFF
TRBD2	TRBV12-3/TRBV12-4	TRBJ2-7	-	TGTGCCAGCAGATCCGGGACTAGTTTCTACGAGCAGTACTTC	CASRSGTSFYEQYF
-	TRBV20-1	TRBJ2-3	-	TGCAGTGCTAATAGCGTATTCCCCACAGATACGCAGTATTTT	CSANSVFPTDTQYF
TRBD1	TRBV7-2	TRBJ1-1	-	TGTGCCAGCAGCGACAGGGGTATCACTGAAGCTTTCTTT	CASSDRGITEAFF
TRBD2	TRBV19	TRBJ2-1	-	TGTGCCAGTTCCGGACTAGCGGGCGTCTCCTACAATGAGCAGTTCTTC	CASSGLAGVSYNEQFF
TRBD1	TRBV9	TRBJ2-5	-	TGTGCCAGCAGCGGCGACAGGGCGGAGACCCAGTACTTC	CASSGDRAETQYF
-	TRBV18	TRBJ2-3	few	TGTGCCAGCTCACCCCCGGGAGATGGGGCAGATACGCAGTATTTT	CASSPPGDGADTQYF
TRBD1	TRBV7-2	TRBJ1-4	few	TGTGCCAGCAGCTTAGGGACAGGGATTAATGAAAAACTGTTTTTT	CASSLGTGINEKLFF
-	TRBV5-5	TRBJ2-7	-	TGTGCCAGCAGCTCCCCCGGGCGGACGAGCTCCTACGAGCAGTACTTC	CASSSPGRTSSYEQYF
TRBD2	TRBV27	TRBJ2-3	-	TGTGCCAGCAGTTTCCGGACTAGCGGGGATACGCAGTATTTT	CASSFRTSGDTQYF